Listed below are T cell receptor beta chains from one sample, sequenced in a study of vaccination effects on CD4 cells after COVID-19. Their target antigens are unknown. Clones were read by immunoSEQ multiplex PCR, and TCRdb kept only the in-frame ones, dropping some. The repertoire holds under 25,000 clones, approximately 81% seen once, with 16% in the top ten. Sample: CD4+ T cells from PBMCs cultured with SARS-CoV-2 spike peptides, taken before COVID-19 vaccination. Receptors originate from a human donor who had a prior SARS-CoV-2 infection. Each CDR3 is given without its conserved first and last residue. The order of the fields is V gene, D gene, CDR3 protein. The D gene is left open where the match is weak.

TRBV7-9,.,ASSLVSGGANVLT
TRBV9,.,ASSVDSRTAGEQF
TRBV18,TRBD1,ASSPLGQGSNTGELF
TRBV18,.,ASSPLVTANEKLF
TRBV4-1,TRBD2,ASSQRIAGGFSSYNEQF
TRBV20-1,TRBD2,SASGLAATDTQY
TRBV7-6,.,ASSPSHGGPYEQY
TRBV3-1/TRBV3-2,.,ASSSTFGGLGSYGYT
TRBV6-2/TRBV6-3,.,ASSYRPAASYEQY
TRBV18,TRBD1,ASSPPGTGGEKLF
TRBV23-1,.,AIRGVSYNEQF
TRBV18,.,ASSPSTGQYEQY
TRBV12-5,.,ASGLVLRASPETQY
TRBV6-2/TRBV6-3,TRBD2,ASSYSGGSGNEQF
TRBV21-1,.,ASSIGQILQETQY
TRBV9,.,ASSVTGNSYEQY
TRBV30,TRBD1,AWRPGQQYYGYT
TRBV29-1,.,SVGGANYGYT
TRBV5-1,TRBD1,ASSRGDRTYEQY
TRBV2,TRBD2,ATQRTSGSLGEQY
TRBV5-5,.,ASSLPLNAEAF
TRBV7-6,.,ASSFLGRKRTGETQY
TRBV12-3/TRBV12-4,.,ASSFKSGYT
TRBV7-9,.,ASRMGEALDIEAF
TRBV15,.,ATREGGGLYNEQF
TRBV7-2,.,ASSLQGIGELF
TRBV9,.,ASSLPYYNEQF
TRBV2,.,ASSDRPARGDTEAF
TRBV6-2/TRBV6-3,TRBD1,ASSNPYRGVGYGYT
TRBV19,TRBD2,ASSTSGLSNEQF
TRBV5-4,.,ASSPPSSTNTGELF
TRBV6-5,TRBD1,ASRPQWTGYTEAF
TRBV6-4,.,ASSDGPHLYEQY
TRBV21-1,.,ASSKYSRKENYGYT
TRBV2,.,ASSGTANGNQPQH
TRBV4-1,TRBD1,ASKKTGGGTEAF
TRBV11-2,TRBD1,ASSGQGQTIGTQY
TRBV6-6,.,ASSPSTEEQY
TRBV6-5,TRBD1,ASSHRGSYEQY
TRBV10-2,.,ASGADTNSYEQY
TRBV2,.,ASSGEKQETQY
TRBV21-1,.,ASIFSSSYNEQF
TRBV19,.,ASSLRGDSPFYEQY
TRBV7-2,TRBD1,ASSGDRGRGTEAF
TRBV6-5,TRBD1,ASSLPGQGGVEAF
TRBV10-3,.,AIREESSYNEQF
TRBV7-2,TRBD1,ASSPGTGGETQY